A single sample is the source of the 6 T cell receptor beta chains below, sequenced in a study of blood T cell repertoires in COVID-19. The protocol was immunoSEQ multiplex PCR, while the TCRdb copy is restricted to in-frame clones and leaves out a portion. Of about 200,000 clones in the sample, about 79% are singletons; the top ten hold 13%. The specimen was peripheral blood. These receptors all come from a human donor in a cohort sampled during active COVID-19.

As regards this clone: In the same sample, other DNA sequences code for this CDR3. V is TRBV5-1 and J is TRBJ2-3; no reliable D call. The CDR3 sequence is 14 residues long. The V end lost 0 bases, the J end lost 0 bases, and 5 bases lay between the germline ends. Germline CDR1 SGHRS, CDR2 YFSETQ. For the CDR3, the DNA is TGCGCCAGCAGCTTGGAGCTGAGCACAGATACGCAGTATTTT. Protein product: CASSLELSTDTQYF. The full variable domain, its missing parts supplied by reference TRBV5-1 and TRBJ2-3, is KAGVTQTPRYLIKTRGQQVTLSCSPISGHRSVSWYQQTPGQGLQFLFEYFSETQRNKGNFPGRFSGRQFSNSRSEMNVSTLELGDSALYLCASSLELSTDTQYFGPGTRLTVL.

J is TRBJ2-7 and V is TRBV9, with 10 bases lining up with TRBD2. V shed 4 bases and J 3 bases; nucleotides not matched to a gene: 7. The germline CDR1 and CDR2 sequences are SGDLS and YYNGEE. CDR3 size: 15 residues. CDR3 protein: CASSISSSGSYEQYF. DNA of the CDR3: TGTGCCAGCAGCATTTCCTCTAGCGGGAGCTACGAGCAGTACTTC.

This clone was picked up one time. The chain employs TRBV5-1 and TRBJ1-2, with D perhaps TRBD1 (6 bases). V shed 4 bases and J shed 1 base, with 11 bases lying between them. This CDR3 has 14 residues. In germline, CDR1 is SGHRS, CDR2 YFSETQ. This CDR3 reads CASSPADSNYGYTF. The CDR3 nucleotides read TGCGCCAGCAGCCCGGCGGACAGTAACTATGGCTACACCTTC. Drawing the rest from reference TRBV5-1 and TRBJ1-2, the complete variable domain is KAGVTQTPRYLIKTRGQQVTLSCSPISGHRSVSWYQQTPGQGLQFLFEYFSETQRNKGNFPGRFSGRQFSNSRSEMNVSTLELGDSALYLCASSPADSNYGYTFGSGTRLTVV.

This clone appeared a few times. The chain couples TRBV10-1 to TRBJ2-2; TRBD2 aligns across 8 bases. V was clipped by 6 bases and J by 7 bases; unmatched bases: 4. This CDR3 has 13 amino acids. Germline V gives CDR1 WNHNN, CDR2 SYGVQD (reference sequence). The CDR3 DNA reads TGCGCCAGCAGCGCCCTAGCGGGCGGGGAGCTGTTTTTT. This translates into CASSALAGGELFF.

The chain has TRBV7-8 and TRBJ1-1; D uncertain. Germline V gene sequence: CDR1 SGHVS, CDR2 FQNEAQ. The length of the CDR3 is 15 residues. Trimming took off 0 bases at V and 1 base at J, with 9 bases between the two ends. CDR3 sequence reads: CASSLANGGNTEAFF. CDR3 nucleotide sequence: TGTGCCAGCAGCTTAGCAAACGGTGGGAACACTGAAGCTTTCTTT.

J is TRBJ1-4 and V is TRBV28, with D possibly matching TRBD1 (5 bases). This CDR3 contains 14 residues. V was shortened by 1 base and J by 6 bases, with 9 bases between the two germline ends. CDR1 and CDR2 from the germline V gene are MDHEN and SYDVKM. In nucleotides, the CDR3 is TGTGCCAGCAGTTTATACCAGGGCTATGAAAAACTGTTTTTT. Translation: CASSLYQGYEKLFF. Complete variable domain (other parts from reference TRBV28 and TRBJ1-4): DVKVTQSSRYLVKRTGEKVFLECVQDMDHENMFWYRQDPGLGLRLIYFSYDVKMKEKGDIPEGYSVSREKKERFSLILESASTNQTSMYLCASSLYQGYEKLFFGSGTQLSVL.